This entry describes one T cell receptor (beta chain). The protocol was immunoSEQ multiplex PCR, while the TCRdb copy is restricted to in-frame clones and leaves out a portion. The sample gives approximately 140,000 clones, roughly nine tenths of which show up once; about 9.4% is in the top ten. Germline loops: CDR1 SGHTA, CDR2 FQGNSA. The CDR3 length is 14 residues. Trimming took 3 bases from V and 4 from J, leaving 10 bases between them. These data belong to a study of T cell responses to AZD1222 COVID-19 vaccine. Sequencing used peripheral blood, obtained 28 days after the second AZD1222 dose. This clonotype was sampled from an adult who received the AZD1222 COVID-19 vaccine. This chain connects TRBV7-2 to TRBJ1-5, with D uncertain. CDR3 nucleotide sequence: TGTGCCAGCAGCTTTTGGGGAATTAATCAGCCCCAGCATTTT. It encodes CASSFWGINQPQHF.